These 20 T cell receptor beta chains were sequenced from one sample in a study of cytomegalovirus exposure and HLA in healthy donors (dated by TCRdb to the late 2010s). The library relied on the immunoSEQ multiplex PCR assay. For the multiplex PCR, a mixture combining 60 forward primers for TCR Vbeta segments and 13 reverse primers for TCR Jbeta segments was used. Here the immuneACCESS table is served through TCRdb, limited to in-frame sequences with V and J called. Missing clones are a known gap in these copies; in checked studies unresolved V genes cover under half, and the rest lacks a known reason. The sample contains around 150,000 clones, about four fifths of them found a single time. Of the sample, roughly 6.7% is held by the ten largest clones. What was sequenced was PBMCs. Receptors originate from a man in his fifties in good health and CMV-seropositive.

The chain links TRBV5-1 to TRBJ1-6, with D unclear. CDR3 size: 13 residues. Deletions cut 0 bases from V and 11 bases from J, with 9 bases between. CDR1 is SGHRS and CDR2 is YFSETQ in the germline V gene. The CDR3 sequence: CASSLDSRAPLHF. Written as DNA, the CDR3 is TGCGCCAGCAGCTTGGACAGTAGAGCACCCCTCCACTTT.

V gene TRBV5-1 combines with J gene TRBJ1-2; D uncertain. CDR1 and CDR2 (germline): SGHRS, YFSETQ. V was trimmed by 0 bases and J by 3 bases, leaving 9 bases between them. The CDR3 is 14 residues long. In DNA form, the CDR3 reads TGCGCCAGCAGCTTGGCGGGTTTTGACTATGGCTACACCTTC. It yields the protein CASSLAGFDYGYTF.

This clone was counted a few times. V gene TRBV9 combines with J gene TRBJ2-7; 7 bases line up with TRBD2. From germline, CDR1 is SGDLS and CDR2 YYNGEE. This CDR3 contains 13 residues. The ends lost 4 bases at V and 6 bases at J; junction bases unmatched: 7. The CDR3 spells CASSPLERGEQYF. The CDR3 coding sequence is TGTGCCAGCAGCCCCTTGGAGCGGGGCGAGCAGTACTTC.

The chain joins TRBV5-1 to TRBJ2-6; D remains unclear. Germline assignment: CDR1 SGHRS and CDR2 YFSETQ. The V and J ends lost 0 bases and 0 bases respectively, with 7 bases between them. This CDR3 spans 16 amino acids. The CDR3 DNA follows: TGCGCCAGCAGCTTGGGAGTTTTCTCTGGGGCCAACGTCCTGACTTTC. Residues: CASSLGVFSGANVLTF. The full variable domain, rest sourced from reference TRBV5-1 and TRBJ2-6, is KAGVTQTPRYLIKTRGQQVTLSCSPISGHRSVSWYQQTPGQGLQFLFEYFSETQRNKGNFPGRFSGRQFSNSRSEMNVSTLELGDSALYLCASSLGVFSGANVLTFGAGSRLTVL.

The chain uses TRBV29-1 and TRBJ2-1, with 8 bases fitting TRBD2. Trimming removed 6 bases from V and 7 bases from J; junction bases left unmatched: 17. The CDR3 is 16 amino acids. Per germline, CDR1 SQVTM and CDR2 ANQGSEA. DNA for the CDR3: TGCAGCGTGCAATTAAGGGGGGCGGGAGGCTCAAATGAGCAGTTCTTC. This translates into CSVQLRGAGGSNEQFF.

This chain connects TRBV5-4 to TRBJ2-7; 15 bases agree with TRBD2. Per germline, CDR1 SGHNT and CDR2 YYREEE (reference sequence). V dropped 4 bases and J dropped 2; count of bases not matched to a gene: 1. There are 15 residues in the CDR3. The DNA of the CDR3 is TGTGCCAGCAGCCGGACTAGCGGGAGGGCCTACGAGCAGTACTTC. As protein: CASSRTSGRAYEQYF.

The chain carries TRBV28 and TRBJ1-4; 7 bases fit TRBD1. Germline trimming cut 4 bases from V and 7 bases from J; bases unmatched to any gene: 12. CDR3 size: 16 residues. CDR1 MDHEN and CDR2 SYDVKM come from the germline V gene. CDR3 sequence reads: CASSWDLRGRSEKLFF. CDR3 nucleotides: TGTGCCAGCAGTTGGGACCTCAGGGGGAGGAGTGAAAAACTGTTTTTT.

The V gene is TRBV11-2, the J gene TRBJ2-5; 11 positions match TRBD2. Looked up from germline, CDR1 is SGHAT and CDR2 is FQNNGV. With 3 bases clipped from V and 4 bases from J, the junction kept 7 bases outside the gene matches. The CDR3 extends over 16 amino acids. CDR3 DNA: TGTGCCAGCAGCTTCCGCCGGCTAGCGGGAGGAGAGACCCAGTACTTC. This gives the protein CASSFRRLAGGETQYF.

This clone was observed a single time. The J gene is TRBJ2-7, the V gene TRBV5-8, with 9 positions matching TRBD2. The V segment lost 5 bases and the J segment 3 bases; nucleotides outside the gene matches: 3. CDR3 length: 13 residues. CDR1 and CDR2 from the germline V gene are SGHTS and YDEGEE. In nucleotides, the CDR3 is TGTGCCAGCAGAACGACTAGCGGCTACGAGCAGTACTTC. Protein sequence: CASRTTSGYEQYF.

The chain couples TRBV9 to TRBJ1-3; D is perhaps TRBD1 (5 bases). CDR3 length equals 18 residues. The V gene's germline CDR1 is SGDLS and CDR2 YYNGEE. V lost 0 bases and J 4 bases, leaving 20 bases between the germline ends. DNA for the CDR3: TGTGCCAGCAGCGTAGGGGGGGAGGTCCGGTCAGCGGGAAACACCATATATTTT. Translation gives CASSVGGEVRSAGNTIYF.

DNA for the CDR3: TGTGCCAGCTCACAAGGGACAGGGGAGGACTCCACTGAAGCTTTCTTT. Protein sequence: CASSQGTGEDSTEAFF. J is TRBJ1-1 and V is TRBV18; 10 bases are a match to TRBD1. This CDR3 has 16 amino acids. The trim removed 4 bases at V and 4 bases at J, leaving 9 bases unmatched. Germline assignment: CDR1 KGHSH and CDR2 LQKENI.

The rearrangement links TRBV4-2 to TRBJ2-5; a weak D match, TRBD2 (5 bases). The germline V and J ends were trimmed by 0 bases and 7 bases, with 9 bases remaining between them. Germline-derived CDR1 and CDR2 are LGHNA and YNFKEQ. CDR3 length equals 13 residues. The CDR3 here is CASSQEGRGTQYF. In DNA, the CDR3 is TGTGCCAGCAGCCAAGAAGGCCGGGGGACCCAGTACTTC.

Comments on this clone: At one end the junction does not follow the germline gene, possibly because of a read error. V gene TRBV15 combines with J gene TRBJ2-2; the match to TRBD1 covers 7 bases. CDR3 length equals 18 residues. Per the germline V gene, CDR1 is LNHNV and CDR2 is YYDKDF (reference sequence). The chain's CDR3 is CATSRETGRGENPGELFF. CDR3 sequence (DNA): TGTGCCACCAGCAGAGAGACAGGGAGAGGGGAGAACCCCGGGGAGCTGTTTTTT.

A few counts support this clone. The chain joins TRBV28 to TRBJ2-2; D is undetermined. Germline V gene sequence: CDR1 MDHEN, CDR2 SYDVKM. CDR3 length: 15 residues. With 6 bases removed from V and 5 bases from J, the gap between germline ends came to 16 bases. The CDR3 sequence is CASRLGGSGTGELFF. The CDR3 DNA reads TGTGCCAGCAGGCTAGGCGGCTCCGGGACCGGGGAGCTGTTTTTT.

V and J are TRBV6-5 and TRBJ1-6; TRBD1 might be the D (6 bases). Trimming left V 5 bases short and J 10 bases short, with 18 bases between. The germline V gene has CDR1 MNHEY and CDR2 SVGAGI. The CDR3 runs 15 residues. The CDR3, as DNA: TGTGCCAGCAGTGGGGGGGTACAGGGTCACTCACCCCTCCACTTT. It specifies CASSGGVQGHSPLHF.

V usage is TRBV5-1 and J usage is TRBJ2-1; TRBD1 agrees at 8 bases. J lost 8 bases, V lost 4 bases, and 8 bases had no gene match. This CDR3 has 14 residues. Per germline, CDR1 SGHRS and CDR2 YFSETQ. The CDR3 nucleotides are TGCGCCAGCAGCGCCACAGGGGGTCCCCATGAGCAGTTCTTC. This sequence encodes CASSATGGPHEQFF.

The chain links TRBV27 to TRBJ2-1; tentatively, D is TRBD2 (5 bases). Trimming took 5 bases from V and 5 from J, leaving 13 bases between them. CDR3 size: 14 residues. Germline lookup yields CDR1 MNHEY and CDR2 SMNVEV (reference sequence). CDR3 in DNA: TGTGCCAGCAGTGAGCGGCAGAGTAACAATGAGCAGTTCTTC. Its protein is CASSERQSNNEQFF.

This chain links TRBV28 with TRBJ1-5, with D tentatively TRBD1 (5 bases). The CDR3 consists of 15 residues. In germline, CDR1 is MDHEN, CDR2 SYDVKM. The germline V and J ends were trimmed by 7 bases and 2 bases, with 15 bases remaining between them. The CDR3 sequence: CASTPFRGGNQPQHF. CDR3 DNA sequence: TGTGCCAGCACCCCTTTTCGGGGGGGCAATCAGCCCCAGCATTTT.

The DNA for the CDR3 is TGCAGCGTTGAAGATATTAGGGGGATAACGTGGTACAATGAGCAGTTCTTC. Protein product: CSVEDIRGITWYNEQFF. The rearrangement uses TRBV29-1 and TRBJ2-1; TRBD1 might be the D (6 bases). The germline V gene has CDR1 SQVTM and CDR2 ANQGSEA. The germline V and J ends were trimmed by 0 bases and 4 bases, with 19 bases remaining between them. The CDR3 covers 17 residues.

This chain links TRBV30 with TRBJ2-7; TRBD2 agrees at 10 bases. The CDR3 totals 17 residues. The V gene end was trimmed by 0 bases and the J gene end by 0 bases; junction bases not matched to a gene: 8. Germline CDR1 GTSNPN, CDR2 SVGIG (reference sequence). This chain's CDR3 is CAWSVQPSGGSSYEQYF. Here the CDR3 DNA reads TGTGCCTGGAGTGTACAACCTAGCGGGGGAAGCTCCTACGAGCAGTACTTC.